This entry lists 8 T cell receptor beta chains sequenced from one sample in a study of follicular helper T cells after annual influenza vaccination. Time point meaning: 2014-2015 season, pre-vaccination. The protocol was immunoSEQ multiplex PCR, while the TCRdb copy is restricted to in-frame clones and leaves out a portion. The sample consists of 7,000 to 9,000 clones, around four fifths of them appearing once. The sample here was CXCR5+ CD38- circulating T follicular helper cells from blood, taken on the day of influenza vaccination. Described subset: circulating Tfh, non-naive CD4+CXCR5+PD-1+ (ICOS+CD38+ or ICOS-CD38-). These TCRs come from an adult who received the influenza vaccine.

The chain uses TRBV27 and TRBJ2-1, with 12 bases that match TRBD1. There are 16 residues in the CDR3. V lost 5 bases to trimming and J lost 5 bases; unmatched junction nucleotides: 7. Germline V lookup: CDR1 MNHEY, CDR2 SMNVEV (reference sequence). The CDR3 sequence is CASSLRGTGGHNEQFF. The CDR3 DNA follows: TGTGCCAGCAGTCTCCGAGGGACAGGGGGCCACAATGAGCAGTTCTTC.

Written as DNA, the CDR3 is TGTGCCAGCAGCTTAGCGCCCCCCGGGAGTGGTGGGTACGAGCAGTACTTC. Translating it yields CASSLAPPGSGGYEQYF. This rearrangement joins TRBV7-6 to TRBJ2-7; a weak D match, TRBD2 (6 bases). The CDR3 spans 17 residues. The germline gives CDR1 SGHVS, CDR2 FNYEAQ. V was cut by 0 bases and J by 4 bases, with 19 bases left in between.

This sequence joins TRBV6-1 and TRBJ2-3, with D tentatively TRBD1 (6 bases). The germline gives CDR1 MNHNS, CDR2 SASEGT. The CDR3 is 14 residues long. Trimming pared 6 bases from V and 1 base from J, leaving 11 bases between. The CDR3 coding sequence is TGTGCCAGCAGCGGACAGCTGGGCACAGATACGCAGTATTTT. Translating it yields CASSGQLGTDTQYF.

CDR3 loop: CASSQTMQETQYF. As DNA, the CDR3 is TGTGCCAGCAGCCAGACAATGCAAGAGACCCAGTACTTC. The chain joins TRBV2 to TRBJ2-5; D call uncertain. V lost 6 bases, J lost 2 bases, and 10 bases lay in between. The CDR3 contains 13 residues. Per germline, CDR1 SNHLY and CDR2 FYNNEI.

The chain uses TRBV5-5 and TRBJ1-1; 7 bases match TRBD1. This CDR3 comprises 14 residues. Germline-derived CDR1 and CDR2 are SGHKS and YYEKEE (reference sequence). V was clipped by 5 bases and J by 4 bases; unmatched bases: 8. The chain's CDR3 is CASSSTGLGTEAFF. The CDR3 DNA sequence: TGTGCCAGCAGTTCGACAGGGCTGGGCACTGAAGCTTTCTTT.

The chain links TRBV27 to TRBJ2-3; the D gene is possibly TRBD2 (6 bases). There are 16 residues in the CDR3. Germline CDR1 is MNHEY and CDR2 is SMNVEV (reference sequence). V lost 0 bases and J 1 base, leaving 11 bases between the germline ends. The CDR3 protein is CASSLSNPGGTDTQYF. CDR3 coding DNA: TGTGCCAGCAGTTTATCCAACCCGGGGGGCACAGATACGCAGTATTTT.

J is TRBJ1-1 and V is TRBV7-3, with D possibly matching TRBD1 (6 bases). CDR1 SGHTA and CDR2 FQGTGA come from the germline V gene. Trimming took off 5 bases at V and 6 bases at J, with 13 bases between the two ends. The CDR3 totals 13 residues. In DNA form, the CDR3 reads TGTGCCAGCAGCGTACAGGGCGGGGCTGAAGCTTTCTTT. It codes for CASSVQGGAEAFF.

The chain carries TRBV19 and TRBJ1-5; 9 bases are a match to TRBD1. Looked up from germline, CDR1 is LNHDA and CDR2 is SQIVND (reference sequence). This CDR3 region has 16 residues. The trim removed 3 bases at V and 2 bases at J, leaving 5 bases unmatched. The CDR3 reads CASSILQGAGNQPQHF. In DNA, the CDR3 is TGTGCCAGTAGTATTCTACAGGGGGCGGGCAATCAGCCCCAGCATTTT. Using reference TRBV19 and TRBJ1-5 for the parts outside the CDR3, the full variable domain is DGGITQSPKYLFRKEGQNVTLSCEQNLNHDAMYWYRQDPGQGLRLIYYSQIVNDFQKGDIAEGYSVSREKKESFPLTVTSAQKNPTAFYLCASSILQGAGNQPQHFGDGTRLSIL.